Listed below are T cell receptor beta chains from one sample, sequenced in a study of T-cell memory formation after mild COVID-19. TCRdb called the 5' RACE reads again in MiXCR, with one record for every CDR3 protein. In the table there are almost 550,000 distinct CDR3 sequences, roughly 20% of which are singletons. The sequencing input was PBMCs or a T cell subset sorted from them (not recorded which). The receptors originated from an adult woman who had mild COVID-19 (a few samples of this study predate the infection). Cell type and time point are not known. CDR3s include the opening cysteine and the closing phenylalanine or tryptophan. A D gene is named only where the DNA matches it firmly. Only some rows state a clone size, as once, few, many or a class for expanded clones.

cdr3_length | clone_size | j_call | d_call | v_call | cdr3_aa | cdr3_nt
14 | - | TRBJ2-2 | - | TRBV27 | CASSGSANTGELFF | TGTGCCAGCAGTGGCAGCGCGAACACCGGGGAGCTGTTTTTT
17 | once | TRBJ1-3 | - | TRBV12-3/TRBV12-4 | CASSFSAGPSSGNTIYF | TGTGCCAGCAGTTTTTCGGCAGGGCCCAGCTCTGGAAACACCATATATTTT
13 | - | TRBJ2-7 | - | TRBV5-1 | CASSLEIPDEQYF | TGCGCCAGCAGCTTGGAAATACCGGACGAGCAGTACTTC
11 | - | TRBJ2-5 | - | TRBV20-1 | CSATARETQYF | TGCAGTGCTACCGCCCGAGAGACCCAGTACTTC
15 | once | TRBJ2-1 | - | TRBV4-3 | CASSQDLGWDNEQFF | TGCGCCAGCAGCCAAGATCTAGGGTGGGACAATGAGCAGTTCTTC
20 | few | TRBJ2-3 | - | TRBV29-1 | CSVVWTGGDRPRGSTDTQYF | TGCAGCGTTGTATGGACGGGGGGCGACCGACCCAGAGGGTCCACAGATACGCAGTATTTT
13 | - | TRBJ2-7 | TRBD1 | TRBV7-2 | CAIGTGRTYEQYF | TGTGCCATTGGGACAGGGAGGACCTACGAGCAGTACTTC
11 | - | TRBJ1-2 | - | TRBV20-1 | CSVQRGDGYTF | TGCAGTGTTCAGCGGGGGGATGGCTACACCTTC
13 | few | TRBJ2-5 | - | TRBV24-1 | CATQHFRGETQYF | TGTGCCACCCAACACTTCCGAGGAGAGACCCAGTACTTC
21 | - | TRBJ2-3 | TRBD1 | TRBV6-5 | CASSYGPQGARASRSTDTQYF | TGTGCCAGCAGTTACGGGCCCCAGGGGGCGCGGGCTAGTCGAAGCACAGATACGCAGTATTTT
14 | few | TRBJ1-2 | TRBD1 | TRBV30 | CAWRMTGVARGYTF | TGTGCCTGGAGGATGACAGGGGTGGCGAGGGGCTACACCTTC
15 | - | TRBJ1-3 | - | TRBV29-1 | CSVKTTQGPGNTIYF | TGCAGCGTTAAGACAACCCAGGGACCCGGAAACACCATATATTTT
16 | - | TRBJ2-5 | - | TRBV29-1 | CSVARGEVVGKETQYF | TGCAGCGTCGCCCGAGGCGAGGTCGTCGGGAAAGAGACCCAGTACTTC
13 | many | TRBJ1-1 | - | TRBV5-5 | CASSTTVNTEAFF | TGTGCCAGCAGCACGACAGTGAACACTGAAGCTTTCTTT
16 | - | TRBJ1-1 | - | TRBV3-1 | CASSRKTTVMNTEAFF | TGTGCCAGCAGTCGAAAAACGACGGTAATGAACACTGAAGCTTTCTTT
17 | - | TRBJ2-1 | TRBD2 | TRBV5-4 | CASSSGPGTSGKDEQFF | TGTGCCAGCAGCTCGGGACCCGGGACTAGCGGGAAGGATGAGCAGTTCTTC
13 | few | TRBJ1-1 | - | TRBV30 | CAWSVAWNTEAFF | TGTGCCTGGAGTGTAGCGTGGAACACTGAAGCTTTCTTT
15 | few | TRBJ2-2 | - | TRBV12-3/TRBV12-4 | CASSAQETNTGELFF | TGTGCCAGCAGCGCCCAGGAAACGAACACCGGGGAGCTGTTTTTT
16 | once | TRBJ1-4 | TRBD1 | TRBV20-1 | CSARERAGGEGEKLFF | TGCAGTGCTAGAGAGAGGGCAGGGGGTGAGGGTGAAAAACTGTTTTTT
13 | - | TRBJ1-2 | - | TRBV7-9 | CASSFEGAYGYTF | TGTGCCAGCAGCTTTGAAGGGGCCTATGGCTACACCTTC
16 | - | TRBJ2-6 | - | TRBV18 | CASSANYNSGANVLTF | TGTGCCAGCTCAGCGAATTACAACTCTGGGGCCAACGTCCTGACTTTC
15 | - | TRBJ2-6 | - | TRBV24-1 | CATSGGEAGANVLTF | TGTGCCACCAGTGGGGGGGAGGCTGGGGCCAACGTCCTGACTTTC
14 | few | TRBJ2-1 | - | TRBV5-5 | CASSLRQAYNEQFF | TGTGCCAGCAGCTTGAGACAGGCTTACAATGAGCAGTTCTTC
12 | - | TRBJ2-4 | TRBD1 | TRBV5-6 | CASSLGGQGAHF | TGTGCCAGCAGCTTGGGGGGACAGGGGGCACACTTC
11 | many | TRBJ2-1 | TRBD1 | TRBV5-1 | CASSIGTGRFF | TGCGCCAGCAGCATAGGGACAGGGAGGTTCTTC
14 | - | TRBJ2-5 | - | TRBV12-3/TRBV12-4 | CASTTLTGEETQYF | TGTGCCAGCACCACTCTCACCGGGGAAGAGACCCAGTACTTC
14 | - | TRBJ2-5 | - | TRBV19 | CASSIDTLQETQYF | TGTGCCAGTAGTATAGACACCCTACAAGAGACCCAGTACTTC
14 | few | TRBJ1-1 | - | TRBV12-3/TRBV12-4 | CASSFVPWSTEAFF | TGTGCCAGCAGTTTCGTCCCCTGGTCGACTGAAGCTTTCTTT
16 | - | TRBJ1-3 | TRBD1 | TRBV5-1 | CASSLGQGALRNTIYF | TGCGCCAGCAGCTTGGGACAGGGGGCTCTCAGAAACACCATATATTTT